This T cell receptor beta chain was found in a study of blood T cell repertoires in COVID-19. Looking at the study overall: T cells, B-cell-depleted T cells, or PBMCs supplied cDNA or gDNA.

This CDR3 has 13 amino acids. With 4 bases removed from V and 4 bases from J, the gap between germline ends came to 13 bases. Germline V gene sequence: CDR1 SQVTM, CDR2 ANQGSEA. Original processing notes: Nucleated cell number was recorded as an estimate derived from reference gene primer amplification. Sequencing used immunoSEQ multiplex PCR; TCRdb keeps in-frame clones, though not all of them. V and J calls and clone size are those listed in that table; D and trimming were worked out from the DNA. The repertoire holds about 250,000 clones, with about 88% as singletons. This chain uses TRBV29-1 with TRBJ2-5; D is possibly TRBD2 (5 bases). The origin of this receptor is a woman aged 40 to 49 who had recovered from COVID-19. Sequencing was done on a sample of peripheral blood. The CDR3 region has the DNA TGCAGCGTTGTCCAGCGGTCGAGAGAGACCCAGTACTTC. It yields the protein CSVVQRSRETQYF.